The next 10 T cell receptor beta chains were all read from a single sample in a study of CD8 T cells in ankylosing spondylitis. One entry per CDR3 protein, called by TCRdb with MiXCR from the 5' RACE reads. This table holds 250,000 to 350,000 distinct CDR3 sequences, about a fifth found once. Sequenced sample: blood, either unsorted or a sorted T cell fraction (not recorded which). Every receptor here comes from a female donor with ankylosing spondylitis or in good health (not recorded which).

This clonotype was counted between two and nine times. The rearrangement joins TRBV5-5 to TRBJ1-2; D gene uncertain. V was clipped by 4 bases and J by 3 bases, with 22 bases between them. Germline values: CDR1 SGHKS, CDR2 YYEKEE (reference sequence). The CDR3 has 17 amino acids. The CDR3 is CASSTQPGATSDYGYTF. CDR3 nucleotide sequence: TGTGCCAGCAGCACCCAACCTGGAGCTACTAGCGACTATGGCTACACCTTC.

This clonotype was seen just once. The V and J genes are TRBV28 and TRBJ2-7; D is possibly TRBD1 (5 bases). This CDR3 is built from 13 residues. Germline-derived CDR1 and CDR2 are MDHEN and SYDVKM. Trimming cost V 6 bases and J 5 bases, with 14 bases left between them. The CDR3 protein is CASSSFREHEQYF. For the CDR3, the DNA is TGTGCCAGCAGCAGCTTCAGGGAACACGAGCAGTACTTC. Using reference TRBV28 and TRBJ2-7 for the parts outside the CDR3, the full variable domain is DVKVTQSSRYLVKRTGEKVFLECVQDMDHENMFWYRQDPGLGLRLIYFSYDVKMKEKGDIPEGYSVSREKKERFSLILESASTNQTSMYLCASSSFREHEQYFGPGTRLTVT.

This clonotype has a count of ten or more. The CDR3: CSVEGGFGTEAFF. For the CDR3, the DNA is TGCAGCGTTGAAGGCGGGTTCGGCACTGAAGCTTTCTTT. The rearrangement links TRBV29-1 to TRBJ1-1; D is uncertain. V lost 1 base and J lost 4, with 10 bases in between. This CDR3 comprises 13 residues. The germline gives CDR1 SQVTM, CDR2 ANQGSEA.

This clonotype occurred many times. The DNA of the CDR3 is TGCAGCGTAGGGAACACTGAAGCTTTCTTT. Protein: CSVGNTEAFF. This chain joins TRBV29-1 and TRBJ1-1; D not resolved. Germline CDR1 is SQVTM and CDR2 is ANQGSEA. Trimming cost V 6 bases and J 1 base, with 3 bases left between them. The CDR3 loop spans 10 amino acids.

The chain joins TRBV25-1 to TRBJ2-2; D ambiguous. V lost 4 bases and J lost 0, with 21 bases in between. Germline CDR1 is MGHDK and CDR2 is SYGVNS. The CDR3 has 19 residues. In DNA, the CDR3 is TGTGCCAGCAGTGGGCTATACGGACGGAGCGTCGCGAACACCGGGGAGCTGTTTTTT. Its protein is CASSGLYGRSVANTGELFF.

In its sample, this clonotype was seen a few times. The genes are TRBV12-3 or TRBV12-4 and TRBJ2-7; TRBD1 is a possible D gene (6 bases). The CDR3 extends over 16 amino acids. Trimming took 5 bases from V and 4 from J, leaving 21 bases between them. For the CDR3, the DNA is TGTGCCAGCAGTCGCCGGGCAGGGGTCACCCCTTACGAGCAGTACTTC. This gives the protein CASSRRAGVTPYEQYF.

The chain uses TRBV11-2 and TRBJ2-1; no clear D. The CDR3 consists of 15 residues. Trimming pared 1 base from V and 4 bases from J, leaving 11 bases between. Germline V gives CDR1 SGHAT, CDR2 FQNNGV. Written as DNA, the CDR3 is TGTGCCAGCAGCTTAGGGTTAGTCGGGTACAATGAGCAGTTCTTC. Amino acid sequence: CASSLGLVGYNEQFF.

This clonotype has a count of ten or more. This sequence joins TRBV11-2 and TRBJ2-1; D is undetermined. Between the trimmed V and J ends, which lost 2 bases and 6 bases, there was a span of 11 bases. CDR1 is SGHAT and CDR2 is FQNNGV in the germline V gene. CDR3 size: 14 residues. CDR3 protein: CASSLQALPNEQFF. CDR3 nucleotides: TGTGCCAGCAGCTTACAGGCGCTACCCAATGAGCAGTTCTTC.

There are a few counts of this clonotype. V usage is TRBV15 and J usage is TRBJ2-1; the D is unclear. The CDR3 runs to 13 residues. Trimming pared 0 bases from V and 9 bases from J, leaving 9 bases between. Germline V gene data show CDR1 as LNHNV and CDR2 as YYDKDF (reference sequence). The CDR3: CATSRDTRGEQFF. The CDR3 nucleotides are TGTGCCACCAGCAGAGACACCCGAGGTGAGCAGTTCTTC.

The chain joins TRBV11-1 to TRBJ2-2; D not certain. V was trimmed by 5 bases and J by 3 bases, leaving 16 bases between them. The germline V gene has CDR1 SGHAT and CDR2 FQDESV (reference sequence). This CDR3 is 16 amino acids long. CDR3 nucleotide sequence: TGTGCCAGCAGCCCCCGCCCCCGCCAGGACACCGGGGAGCTGTTTTTT. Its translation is CASSPRPRQDTGELFF.